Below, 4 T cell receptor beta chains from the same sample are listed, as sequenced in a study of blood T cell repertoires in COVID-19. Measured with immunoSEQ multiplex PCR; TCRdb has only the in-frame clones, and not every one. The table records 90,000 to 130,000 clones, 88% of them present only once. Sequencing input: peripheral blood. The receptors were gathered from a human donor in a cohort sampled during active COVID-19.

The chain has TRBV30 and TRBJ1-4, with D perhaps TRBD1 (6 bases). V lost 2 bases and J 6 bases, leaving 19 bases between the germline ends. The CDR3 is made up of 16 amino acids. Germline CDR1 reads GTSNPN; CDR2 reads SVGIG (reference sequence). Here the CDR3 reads CAWSPLQGKGDEKLFF. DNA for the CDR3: TGTGCCTGGAGTCCCTTACAGGGCAAGGGAGATGAAAAACTGTTTTTT.

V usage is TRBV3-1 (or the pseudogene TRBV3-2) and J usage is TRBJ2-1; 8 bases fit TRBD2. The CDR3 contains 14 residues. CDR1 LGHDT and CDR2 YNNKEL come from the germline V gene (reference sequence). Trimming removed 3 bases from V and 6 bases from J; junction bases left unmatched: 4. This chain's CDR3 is CASSQGAGGNEQFF. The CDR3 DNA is TGTGCCAGCAGCCAGGGCGCGGGAGGCAATGAGCAGTTCTTC.

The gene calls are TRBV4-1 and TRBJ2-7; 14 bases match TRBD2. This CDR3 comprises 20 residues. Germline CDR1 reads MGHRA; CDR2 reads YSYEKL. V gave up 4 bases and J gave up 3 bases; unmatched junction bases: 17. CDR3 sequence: CASSLRITPGLAGAGYEQYF. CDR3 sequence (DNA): TGCGCCAGCAGCCTACGGATTACCCCGGGACTAGCGGGAGCTGGCTACGAGCAGTACTTC.

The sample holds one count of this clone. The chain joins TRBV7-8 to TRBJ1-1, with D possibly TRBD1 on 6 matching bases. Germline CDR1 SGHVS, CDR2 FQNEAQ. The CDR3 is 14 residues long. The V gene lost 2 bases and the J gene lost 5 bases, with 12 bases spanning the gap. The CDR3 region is CASSLSTGITEAFF. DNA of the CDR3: TGTGCCAGCAGCTTATCCACAGGGATAACTGAAGCTTTCTTT.